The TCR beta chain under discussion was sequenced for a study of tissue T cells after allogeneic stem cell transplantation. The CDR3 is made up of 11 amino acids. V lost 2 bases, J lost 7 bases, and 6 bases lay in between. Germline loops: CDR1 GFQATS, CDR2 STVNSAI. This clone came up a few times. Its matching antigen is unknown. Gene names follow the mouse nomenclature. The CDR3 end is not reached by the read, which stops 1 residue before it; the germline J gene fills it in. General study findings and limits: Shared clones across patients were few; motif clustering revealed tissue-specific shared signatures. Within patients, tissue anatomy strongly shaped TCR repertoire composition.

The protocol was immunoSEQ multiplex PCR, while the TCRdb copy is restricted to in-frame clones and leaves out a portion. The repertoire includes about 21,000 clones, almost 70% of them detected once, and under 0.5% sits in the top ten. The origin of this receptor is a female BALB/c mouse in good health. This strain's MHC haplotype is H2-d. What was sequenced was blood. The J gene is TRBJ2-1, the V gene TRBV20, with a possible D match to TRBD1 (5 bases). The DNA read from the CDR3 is TGTGGTGCTAGGCAGGGAGCTGAGCAGTTC. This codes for CGARQGAEQF. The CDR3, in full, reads CGARQGAEQFF.